The present entry profiles one T cell receptor beta chain with its context. This sample is part of a study of blood T cell repertoires in COVID-19. Study overall: T cells, B-cell-depleted T cells, or PBMCs supplied cDNA or gDNA.

Germline loops: CDR1 GTSNPN, CDR2 SVGIG (reference sequence). CDR3 length: 13 residues. V was trimmed by 4 bases and J by 6 bases, leaving 15 bases between them. Enrollment of patients from Seattle took place during active infection, with longitudinal follow-up. Original analysis: Using reference gene primer amplification, nucleated cell counts were estimated. Method: immunoSEQ multiplex PCR; TCRdb's copy keeps in-frame clones and lacks some. The DNA gave D and trimming, while V, J and clone size come from that table. Here the sample spans about 230,000 clones, around 84% being singletons. Source material: peripheral blood. This receptor was obtained from a man aged 45-60 years with COVID-19, enrolled during active disease. The J gene is TRBJ1-2, the V gene TRBV30; unclear D gene. CDR3 protein: CAWIGQTRHGYTF. CDR3 DNA sequence: TGTGCCTGGATCGGTCAGACCAGGCATGGCTACACCTTC.